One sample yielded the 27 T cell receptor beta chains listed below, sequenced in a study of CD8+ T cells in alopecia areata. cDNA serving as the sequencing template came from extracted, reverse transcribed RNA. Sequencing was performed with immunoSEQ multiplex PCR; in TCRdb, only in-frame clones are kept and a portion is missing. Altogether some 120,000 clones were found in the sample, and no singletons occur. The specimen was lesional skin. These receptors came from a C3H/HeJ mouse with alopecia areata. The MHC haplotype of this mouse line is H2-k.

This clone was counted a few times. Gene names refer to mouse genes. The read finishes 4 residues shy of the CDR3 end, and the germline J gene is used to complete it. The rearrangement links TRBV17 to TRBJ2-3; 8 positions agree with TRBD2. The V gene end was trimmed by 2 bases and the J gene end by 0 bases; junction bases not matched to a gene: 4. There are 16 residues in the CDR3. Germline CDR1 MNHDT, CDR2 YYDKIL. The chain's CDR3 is CASSRSWGASAETLYF. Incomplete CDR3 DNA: TGTGCTAGCAGTAGATCCTGGGGGGCTAGTGCAGAA.

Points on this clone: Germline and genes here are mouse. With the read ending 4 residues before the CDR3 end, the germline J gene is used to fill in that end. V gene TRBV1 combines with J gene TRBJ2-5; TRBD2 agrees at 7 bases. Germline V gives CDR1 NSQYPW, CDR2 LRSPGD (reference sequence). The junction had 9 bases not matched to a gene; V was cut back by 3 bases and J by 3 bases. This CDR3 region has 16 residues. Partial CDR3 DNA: TGCACCTGCAGTGCTGATGGGGGGTGGGGGCAAGAC. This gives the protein CTCSADGGWGQD. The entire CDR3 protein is CTCSADGGWGQDTQYF. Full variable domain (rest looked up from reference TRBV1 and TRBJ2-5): VTLLEQNPRWRLVPRGQAVNLRCILKNSQYPWMSWYQQDLQKQLQWLFTLRSPGDKEVKSLPGADYLATRVTDTELRLQVANMSQGRTLYCTCSADGGWGQDTQYFGPGTRLLVL.

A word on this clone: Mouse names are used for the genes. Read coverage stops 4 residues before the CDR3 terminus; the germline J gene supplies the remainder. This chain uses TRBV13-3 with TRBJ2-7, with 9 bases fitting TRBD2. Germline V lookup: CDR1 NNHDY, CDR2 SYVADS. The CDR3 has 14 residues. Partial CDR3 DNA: TGTGCCAGCAGTCCTGGACTGGGGTTTTAT. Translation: CASSPGLGFY. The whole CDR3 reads CASSPGLGFYEQYF.

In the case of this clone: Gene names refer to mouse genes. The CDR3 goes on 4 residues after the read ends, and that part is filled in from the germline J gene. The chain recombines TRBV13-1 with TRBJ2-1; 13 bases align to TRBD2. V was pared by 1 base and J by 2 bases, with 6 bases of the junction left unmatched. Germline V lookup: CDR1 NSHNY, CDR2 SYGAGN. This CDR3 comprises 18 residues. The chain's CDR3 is CASSDRLGTGGDYAEQFF. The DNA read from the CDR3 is TGTGCCAGCAGTGATAGGTTAGGGACTGGGGGGGACTATGCT.

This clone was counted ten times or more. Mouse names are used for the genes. The sequenced part of the CDR3 DNA is TGTGCCAGCAGACTGGGGGATGCT. Translated, it gives CASRLGDA. The complete CDR3 sequence is CASRLGDAEQFF. The chain employs TRBV13-3 and TRBJ2-1, with 8 nucleotides matching TRBD2. The read ends 4 residues shy of where the CDR3 ends; the end is completed using the germline J gene. CDR1 and CDR2 (germline): NNHDY, SYVADS. J was trimmed by 5 bases and V by 5 bases; bases with no gene match: 0. The CDR3 runs to 12 residues.

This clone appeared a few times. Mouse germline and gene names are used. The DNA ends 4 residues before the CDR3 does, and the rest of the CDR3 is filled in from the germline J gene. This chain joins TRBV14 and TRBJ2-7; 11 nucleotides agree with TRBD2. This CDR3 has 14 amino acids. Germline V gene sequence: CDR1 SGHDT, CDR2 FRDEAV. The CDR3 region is CASSPTGGEYEQYF. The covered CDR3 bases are TGTGCCAGCAGTCCGACTGGGGGGGAATAT.

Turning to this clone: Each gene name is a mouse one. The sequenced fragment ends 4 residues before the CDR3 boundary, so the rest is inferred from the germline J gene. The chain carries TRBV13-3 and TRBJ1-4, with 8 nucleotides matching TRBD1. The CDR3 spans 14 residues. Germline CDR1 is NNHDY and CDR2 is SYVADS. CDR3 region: CASRPGTGGERLFF. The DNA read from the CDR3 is TGTGCCAGCAGGCCCGGGACAGGAGGCGAA.

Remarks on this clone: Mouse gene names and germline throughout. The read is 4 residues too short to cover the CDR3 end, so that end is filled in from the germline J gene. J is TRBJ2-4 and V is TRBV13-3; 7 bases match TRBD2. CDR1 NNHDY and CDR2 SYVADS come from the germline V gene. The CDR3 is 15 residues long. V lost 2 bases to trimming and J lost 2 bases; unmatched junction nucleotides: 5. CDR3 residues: CASSDLGEDQNTLYF. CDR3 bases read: TGTGCCAGCAGTGACCTGGGGGAGGATCAAAAC.

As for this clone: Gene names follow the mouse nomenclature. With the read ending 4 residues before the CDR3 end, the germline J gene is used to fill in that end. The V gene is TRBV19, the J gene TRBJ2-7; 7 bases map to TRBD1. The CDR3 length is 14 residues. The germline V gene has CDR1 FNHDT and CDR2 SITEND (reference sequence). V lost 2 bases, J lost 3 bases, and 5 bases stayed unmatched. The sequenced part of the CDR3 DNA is TGTGCCAGCAGTATCCCCGCAGGGGGCTAT. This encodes CASSIPAGGY. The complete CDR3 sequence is CASSIPAGGYEQYF.

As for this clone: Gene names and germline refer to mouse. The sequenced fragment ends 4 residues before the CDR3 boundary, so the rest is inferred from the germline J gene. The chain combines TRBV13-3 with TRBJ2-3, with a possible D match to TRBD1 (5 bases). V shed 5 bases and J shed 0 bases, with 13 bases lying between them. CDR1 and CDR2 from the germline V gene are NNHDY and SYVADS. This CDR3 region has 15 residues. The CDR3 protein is CASRNTGFSAETLYF. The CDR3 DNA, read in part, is TGTGCCAGCAGAAACACAGGCTTTAGTGCAGAA.

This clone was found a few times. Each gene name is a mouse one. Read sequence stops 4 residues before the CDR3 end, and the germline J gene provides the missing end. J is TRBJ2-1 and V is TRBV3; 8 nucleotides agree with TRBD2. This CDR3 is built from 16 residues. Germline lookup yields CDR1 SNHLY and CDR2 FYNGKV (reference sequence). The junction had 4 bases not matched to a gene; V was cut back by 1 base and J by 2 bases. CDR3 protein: CASSLVWGEHYAEQFF. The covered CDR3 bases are TGTGCCAGCAGCTTAGTCTGGGGGGAACACTATGCT.

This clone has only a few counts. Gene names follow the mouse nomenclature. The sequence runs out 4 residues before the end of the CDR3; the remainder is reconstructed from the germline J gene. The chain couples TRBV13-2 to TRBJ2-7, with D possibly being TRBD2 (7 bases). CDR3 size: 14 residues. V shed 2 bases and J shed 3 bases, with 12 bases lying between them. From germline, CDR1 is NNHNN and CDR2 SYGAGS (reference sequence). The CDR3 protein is CASGEWGADYEQYF. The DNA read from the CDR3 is TGTGCCAGCGGTGAGTGGGGGGCCGACTAT.

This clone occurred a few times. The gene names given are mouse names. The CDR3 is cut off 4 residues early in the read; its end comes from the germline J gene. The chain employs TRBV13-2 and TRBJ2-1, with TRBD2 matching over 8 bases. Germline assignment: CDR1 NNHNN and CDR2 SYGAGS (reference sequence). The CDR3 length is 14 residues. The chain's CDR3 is CASGDPDWGAEQFF. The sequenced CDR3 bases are TGTGCCAGCGGTGATCCCGACTGGGGAGCT.

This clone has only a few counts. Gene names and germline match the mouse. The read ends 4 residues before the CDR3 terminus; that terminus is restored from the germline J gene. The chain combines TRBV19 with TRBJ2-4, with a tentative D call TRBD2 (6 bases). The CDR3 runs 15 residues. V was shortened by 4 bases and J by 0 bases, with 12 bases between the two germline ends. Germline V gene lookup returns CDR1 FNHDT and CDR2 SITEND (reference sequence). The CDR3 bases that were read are TGTGCCAGCAGTCTTGTACTGGGTAGTCAAAAC. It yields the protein CASSLVLGSQN. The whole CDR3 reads CASSLVLGSQNTLYF.

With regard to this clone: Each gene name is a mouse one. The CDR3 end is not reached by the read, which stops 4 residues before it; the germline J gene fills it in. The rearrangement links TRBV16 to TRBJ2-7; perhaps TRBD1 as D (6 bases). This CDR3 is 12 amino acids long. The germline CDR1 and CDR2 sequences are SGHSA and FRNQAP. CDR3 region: CASSLAGDEQYF. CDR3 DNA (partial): TGTGCAAGCAGCTTAGCAGGGGAT.

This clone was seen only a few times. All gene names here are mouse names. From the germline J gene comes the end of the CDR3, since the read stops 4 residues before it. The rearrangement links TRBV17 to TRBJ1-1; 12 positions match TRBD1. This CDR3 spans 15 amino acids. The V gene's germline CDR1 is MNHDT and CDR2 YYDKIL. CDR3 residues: CASSRLGQGATEVFF. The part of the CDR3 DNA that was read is TGTGCTAGCAGTAGACTGGGACAGGGGGCGACA. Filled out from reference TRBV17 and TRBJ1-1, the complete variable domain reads DTTVKQNPRYKLARVGKPVNLICSQTMNHDTMYWYQKKPNQAPKLLLFYYDKILNREADTFEKFQSSRPNNSFCSLYIGSAGLEYSAMYLCASSRLGQGATEVFFGKGTRLTVV.

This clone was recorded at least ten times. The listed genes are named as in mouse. CDR3 sequence: CASTPGNTEVFF. Partial CDR3 DNA: TGTGCCAGCACCCCAGGGAACACA. The V and J genes are TRBV13-3 and TRBJ1-1; D not certain. The read ends 4 residues shy of where the CDR3 ends; the end is completed using the germline J gene. This CDR3 contains 12 residues. The V and J ends lost 6 bases and 1 base respectively, with 7 bases between them. Germline loops: CDR1 NNHDY, CDR2 SYVADS.

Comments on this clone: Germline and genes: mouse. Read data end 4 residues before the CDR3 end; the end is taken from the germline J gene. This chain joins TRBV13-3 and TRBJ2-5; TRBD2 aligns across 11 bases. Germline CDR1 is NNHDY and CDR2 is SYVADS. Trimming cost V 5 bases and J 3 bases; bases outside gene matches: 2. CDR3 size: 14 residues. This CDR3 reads CASRDWGAQDTQYF. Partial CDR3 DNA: TGTGCCAGCAGGGACTGGGGGGCGCAAGAC.

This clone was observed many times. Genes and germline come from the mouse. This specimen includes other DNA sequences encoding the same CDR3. CDR3 in amino acids: CASSLDWGQNTLYF. The DNA read from the CDR3 is TGTGCAAGCAGCTTAGACTGGGGTCAAAAC. This chain links TRBV16 with TRBJ2-4; a weak D match, TRBD2 (5 bases). Read data end 4 residues before the CDR3 end; the end is taken from the germline J gene. The germline V and J ends were trimmed by 0 bases and 1 base, with 5 bases remaining between them. Germline values: CDR1 SGHSA, CDR2 FRNQAP. The length of the CDR3 is 14 residues. Using reference TRBV16 and TRBJ2-4 for the parts outside the CDR3, the full variable domain is NAGVIQTPRHKVTGKGQEATLWCEPISGHSAVFWYRQTIVQGLEFLTYFRNQAPIDDSGMPKERFSAQMPNQSHSTLKIQSTQPQDSAVYLCASSLDWGQNTLYFGAGTRLSVL.

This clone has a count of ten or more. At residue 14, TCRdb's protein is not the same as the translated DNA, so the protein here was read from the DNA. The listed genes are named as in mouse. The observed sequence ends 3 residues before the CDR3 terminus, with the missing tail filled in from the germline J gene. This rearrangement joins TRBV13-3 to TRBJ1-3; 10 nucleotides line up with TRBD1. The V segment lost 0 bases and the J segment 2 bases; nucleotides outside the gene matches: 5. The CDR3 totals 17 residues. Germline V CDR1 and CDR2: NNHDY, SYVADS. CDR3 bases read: TGTGCCAGCAGTGATGTCCCGGGACAGGGGACTGGAAATACG. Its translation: CASSDVPGQGTGNT. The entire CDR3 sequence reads CASSDVPGQGTGNTLYF.

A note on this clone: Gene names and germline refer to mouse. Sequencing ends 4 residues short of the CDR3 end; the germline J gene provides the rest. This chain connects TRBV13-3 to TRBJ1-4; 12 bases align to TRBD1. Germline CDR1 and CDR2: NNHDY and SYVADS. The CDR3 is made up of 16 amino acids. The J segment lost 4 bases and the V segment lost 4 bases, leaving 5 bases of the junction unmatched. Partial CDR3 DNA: TGTGCCAGCAGTTCCGGGACAGGGGGCATCAACGAA. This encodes CASSSGTGGINE. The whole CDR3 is CASSSGTGGINERLFF.

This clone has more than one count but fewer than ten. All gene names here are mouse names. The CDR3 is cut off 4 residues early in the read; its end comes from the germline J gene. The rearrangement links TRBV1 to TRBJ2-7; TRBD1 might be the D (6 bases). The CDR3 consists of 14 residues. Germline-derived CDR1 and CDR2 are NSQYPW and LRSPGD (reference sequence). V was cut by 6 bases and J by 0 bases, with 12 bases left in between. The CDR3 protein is CTCSPGTSSYEQYF. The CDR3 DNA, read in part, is TGCACCTGCAGCCCCGGGACAAGCTCCTAT.

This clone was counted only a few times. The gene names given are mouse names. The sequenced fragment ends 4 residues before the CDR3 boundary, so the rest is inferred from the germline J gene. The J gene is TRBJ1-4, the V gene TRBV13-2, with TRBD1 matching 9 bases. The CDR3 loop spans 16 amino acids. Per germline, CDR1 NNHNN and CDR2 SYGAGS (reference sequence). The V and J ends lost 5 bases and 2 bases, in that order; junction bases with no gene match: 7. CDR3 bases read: TGTGCCAGCGGACCCCCGGGACAGGGCTCCAACGAA. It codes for CASGPPGQGSNE. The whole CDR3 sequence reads CASGPPGQGSNERLFF.

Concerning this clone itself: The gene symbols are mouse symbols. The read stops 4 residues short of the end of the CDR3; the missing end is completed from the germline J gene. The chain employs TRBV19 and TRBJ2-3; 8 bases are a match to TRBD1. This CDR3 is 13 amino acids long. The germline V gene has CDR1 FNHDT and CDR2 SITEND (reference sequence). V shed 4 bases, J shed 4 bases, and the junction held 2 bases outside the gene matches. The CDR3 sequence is CASSSRGPETLYF. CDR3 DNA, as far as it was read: TGTGCCAGCAGTTCCAGGGGGCCAGAA. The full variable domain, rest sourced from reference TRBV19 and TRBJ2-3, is GGIITQTPKFLIGQEGQKLTLKCQQNFNHDTMYWYRQDSGKGLRLIYYSITENDLQKGDLSEGYDASREKKSSFSLTVTSAQKNEMAVFLCASSSRGPETLYFGSGTRLTVL.

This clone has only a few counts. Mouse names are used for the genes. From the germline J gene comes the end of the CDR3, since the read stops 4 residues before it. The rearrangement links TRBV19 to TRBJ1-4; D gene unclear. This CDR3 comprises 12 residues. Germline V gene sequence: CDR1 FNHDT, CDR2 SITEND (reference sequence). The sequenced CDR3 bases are TGTGCCAGCAGTATGAACAGCGAA. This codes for CASSMNSE. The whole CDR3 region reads CASSMNSERLFF.

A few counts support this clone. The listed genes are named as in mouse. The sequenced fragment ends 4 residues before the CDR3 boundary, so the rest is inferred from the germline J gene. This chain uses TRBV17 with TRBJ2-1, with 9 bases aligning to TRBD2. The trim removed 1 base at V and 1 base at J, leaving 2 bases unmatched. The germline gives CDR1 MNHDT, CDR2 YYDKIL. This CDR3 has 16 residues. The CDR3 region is CASSRGGTGNYAEQFF. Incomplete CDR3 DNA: TGTGCTAGCAGTAGAGGCGGGACTGGGAACTATGCT.

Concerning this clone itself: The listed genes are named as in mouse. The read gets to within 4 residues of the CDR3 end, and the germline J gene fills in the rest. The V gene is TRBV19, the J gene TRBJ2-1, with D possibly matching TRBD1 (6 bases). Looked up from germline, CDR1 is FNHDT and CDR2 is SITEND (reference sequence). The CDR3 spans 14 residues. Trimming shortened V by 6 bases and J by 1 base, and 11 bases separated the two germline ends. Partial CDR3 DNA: TGTGCCAGCATGCTACAGGGAAACTATGCT. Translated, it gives CASMLQGNYA. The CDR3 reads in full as CASMLQGNYAEQFF.